Sequencing of this T cell receptor beta chain was carried out in a study of blood T cell repertoires in COVID-19. As for the study in general: T cells, B-cell-depleted T cells, or PBMCs supplied cDNA or gDNA.

Germline assignment: CDR1 SGHTA and CDR2 FQGNSA. CDR3 size: 15 residues. V lost 4 bases and J 3 bases, leaving 13 bases between the germline ends. Profiling relied on immunoSEQ multiplex PCR, and the TCRdb table lists in-frame clones only, not all of them. The repertoire has about 140,000 clones, around 80% of them found once; the top ten carry approximately 4%. This TCR derives from a man in his 60s with acute or convalescent COVID-19. The chain has TRBV7-2 and TRBJ2-1; D is ambiguous. The sequenced material came from peripheral blood. CDR3 in DNA: TGTGCCAGCAGCTCATTTAGCCGGATCTACAATGAGCAGTTCTTC. Protein product: CASSSFSRIYNEQFF.